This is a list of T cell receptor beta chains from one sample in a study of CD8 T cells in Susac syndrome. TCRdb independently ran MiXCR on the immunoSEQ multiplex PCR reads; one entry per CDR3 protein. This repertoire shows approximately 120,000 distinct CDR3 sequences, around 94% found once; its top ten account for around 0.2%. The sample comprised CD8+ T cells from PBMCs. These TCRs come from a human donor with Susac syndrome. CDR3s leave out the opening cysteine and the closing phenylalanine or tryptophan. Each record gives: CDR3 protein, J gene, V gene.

CDR3aa: ATWGDSYEQY
j_gene: TRBJ2-7
v_gene: TRBV10-2

CDR3aa: ATSPAAGGGETQY
j_gene: TRBJ2-5
v_gene: TRBV27

CDR3aa: AWSGLAGTGDTQY
j_gene: TRBJ2-3
v_gene: TRBV30

CDR3aa: ASSLADRVYDGYT
j_gene: TRBJ1-2
v_gene: TRBV12-3/TRBV12-4

CDR3aa: SARDGTGARMSGNTIY
j_gene: TRBJ1-3
v_gene: TRBV20-1

CDR3aa: ATGSGELF
j_gene: TRBJ2-2
v_gene: TRBV30

CDR3aa: ASSSGQLNAEAF
j_gene: TRBJ1-1
v_gene: TRBV4-1

CDR3aa: SVKTGTNTEAF
j_gene: TRBJ1-1
v_gene: TRBV29-1

CDR3aa: ASSSPPQEAGGPDTQY
j_gene: TRBJ2-3
v_gene: TRBV2

CDR3aa: ASLDVFDRPYEQY
j_gene: TRBJ2-7
v_gene: TRBV6-2/TRBV6-3

CDR3aa: ASSPGQDNSPLH
j_gene: TRBJ1-6
v_gene: TRBV6-5

CDR3aa: ASRQQGFLNEQF
j_gene: TRBJ2-1
v_gene: TRBV6-2/TRBV6-3

CDR3aa: SVRPRDTEAF
j_gene: TRBJ1-1
v_gene: TRBV20-1

CDR3aa: ASSLTGEYDEQY
j_gene: TRBJ2-7
v_gene: TRBV5-4

CDR3aa: ASSLSRQGTEAF
j_gene: TRBJ1-1
v_gene: TRBV12-3/TRBV12-4

CDR3aa: SASGTENTEAF
j_gene: TRBJ1-1
v_gene: TRBV20-1

CDR3aa: AWSVLVTGELF
j_gene: TRBJ2-2
v_gene: TRBV30

CDR3aa: AWSTDGYGYT
j_gene: TRBJ1-2
v_gene: TRBV30

CDR3aa: ASSTTTDTQY
j_gene: TRBJ2-3
v_gene: TRBV7-9

CDR3aa: ASSTSSGGANEQF
j_gene: TRBJ2-1
v_gene: TRBV13

CDR3aa: SVVDRGYT
j_gene: TRBJ1-2
v_gene: TRBV29-1

CDR3aa: SVDSGIYNEQF
j_gene: TRBJ2-1
v_gene: TRBV29-1

CDR3aa: ASSQVPVPGGGHEQY
j_gene: TRBJ2-7
v_gene: TRBV4-1

CDR3aa: ASSHRGQGYGYT
j_gene: TRBJ1-2
v_gene: TRBV7-2

CDR3aa: ASSERTDGGYT
j_gene: TRBJ1-2
v_gene: TRBV25-1

CDR3aa: ASSLGQFTEAF
j_gene: TRBJ1-1
v_gene: TRBV27

CDR3aa: ASSFSRDRGYEQY
j_gene: TRBJ2-7
v_gene: TRBV5-4

CDR3aa: ASSLAGGRLTDTQY
j_gene: TRBJ2-3
v_gene: TRBV5-6

CDR3aa: ASSLGPAQRAKRYTQY
j_gene: TRBJ2-3
v_gene: TRBV5-6

CDR3aa: SVEDWSGRAYEQY
j_gene: TRBJ2-7
v_gene: TRBV29-1

CDR3aa: ASSFWATDGGYT
j_gene: TRBJ1-2
v_gene: TRBV27

CDR3aa: ATLGQEGNEQF
j_gene: TRBJ2-1
v_gene: TRBV19

CDR3aa: ATSRVKQETQY
j_gene: TRBJ2-5
v_gene: TRBV15

CDR3aa: ASSQVARKGTEAF
j_gene: TRBJ1-1
v_gene: TRBV4-3

CDR3aa: AWSHGNYGYT
j_gene: TRBJ1-2
v_gene: TRBV30

CDR3aa: ASSETSTGELF
j_gene: TRBJ2-2
v_gene: TRBV6-4

CDR3aa: SAHTGTSGSDTQY
j_gene: TRBJ2-3
v_gene: TRBV20-1

CDR3aa: ASRTGIGNTGELF
j_gene: TRBJ2-2
v_gene: TRBV7-9

CDR3aa: ASSRGSGELF
j_gene: TRBJ2-2
v_gene: TRBV4-1

CDR3aa: ATSRGDRANTGELF
j_gene: TRBJ2-2
v_gene: TRBV15

CDR3aa: ASSQDPTSASYEQY
j_gene: TRBJ2-7
v_gene: TRBV4-3

CDR3aa: ASSLSWGQRQGTQH
j_gene: TRBJ1-5
v_gene: TRBV27

CDR3aa: ASSSVGGNTGELF
j_gene: TRBJ2-2
v_gene: TRBV11-2

CDR3aa: ATSRDLAGGADIQY
j_gene: TRBJ2-4
v_gene: TRBV15

CDR3aa: ASSPFAGTPSSYEQY
j_gene: TRBJ2-7
v_gene: TRBV27

CDR3aa: ATSRDQGRLASTGELF
j_gene: TRBJ2-2
v_gene: TRBV15

CDR3aa: SVEPRPTDTQY
j_gene: TRBJ2-3
v_gene: TRBV29-1

CDR3aa: ASSGGLAAYEQY
j_gene: TRBJ2-7
v_gene: TRBV2

CDR3aa: ASTLGGGTYEQY
j_gene: TRBJ2-7
v_gene: TRBV28

CDR3aa: ASSDSGGLHTEAF
j_gene: TRBJ1-1
v_gene: TRBV9

CDR3aa: ASSDLGITADEKLF
j_gene: TRBJ1-4
v_gene: TRBV2

CDR3aa: AWRSLNSTDTQY
j_gene: TRBJ2-3
v_gene: TRBV30

CDR3aa: ASSLSGYQPQH
j_gene: TRBJ1-5
v_gene: TRBV27

CDR3aa: ASSQDLLGQGTYEQY
j_gene: TRBJ2-7
v_gene: TRBV4-1

CDR3aa: ASTLSTVNTEAF
j_gene: TRBJ1-1
v_gene: TRBV12-3/TRBV12-4

CDR3aa: ATKGEENTEAF
j_gene: TRBJ1-1
v_gene: TRBV24-1

CDR3aa: ASSEVGNSYEQY
j_gene: TRBJ2-7
v_gene: TRBV2

CDR3aa: ATSRERETQY
j_gene: TRBJ2-5
v_gene: TRBV15

CDR3aa: ASSLAGDQETQY
j_gene: TRBJ2-5
v_gene: TRBV11-2

CDR3aa: ASSFYRSGPGELF
j_gene: TRBJ2-2
v_gene: TRBV7-9